This TCR beta chain was found in a study of human T cells and chemical hapten exposure. Study details: Patients additionally received therapeutic doses of diphenylcyclopropenone on the scalp once a week, and this continued throughout the approximately 24-week study. Patch tests put 0.01% DPC on the upper back, read at 6 days.

This clonotype was counted at least ten times. Its antigen is still unknown. TCRdb reprocessed the RACE reads via MiXCR and lists one record per CDR3 protein. The sample carries around 40,000 distinct CDR3 sequences, roughly 12% recorded once. Specified time point: patch test 3, about 24 weeks after DPC sensitization. The treatment denotes: therapeutic diphenylcyclopropenone sensitization with weekly scalp DPC. Extraction of total RNA was performed on unfractionated whole blood. This CDR3 is 14 amino acids long. The germline V gene has CDR1 LNHDA and CDR2 SQIVND (reference sequence). V lost 7 bases, J lost 3 bases, and 12 bases lay in between. Study-level results: TCRs above 1 in 1000 frequency did not change with DPC sensitization.

The specimen comprised whole blood, sampled in connection with sensitization to the hapten diphenylcyclopropenone (DPC). The gene calls are TRBV19 and TRBJ2-2; the D gene is possibly TRBD1 (6 bases). This TCR was recovered from a woman aged 40 to 50 with alopecia areata. Some clones in this sample may be carry-over from other donors' samples. CDR3 region: CASTGDRDTGELFF. CDR3 nucleotide sequence: TGTGCCAGTACAGGGGATAGGGACACCGGGGAGCTGTTTTTT.